Presented here are 3 T cell receptor beta chains from one specimen sequenced in a study of blood T cell repertoires in COVID-19 (dated by TCRdb to about 2020). The library was built by means of the immunoSEQ multiplex PCR assay. The source is immuneACCESS, and TCRdb retained only in-frame sequences with V and J called. Part of the clones is not carried over; for the studies checked, unresolved V genes explain less than half of this, and the remainder is unexplained. The sample data list about 200,000 clones, and 92% of these were observed just once. Of the sample, more than 0.95% falls within the top ten clones. Sequencing used peripheral blood. These receptors all come from a man aged 25-45 years with acute or convalescent COVID-19.

The rearrangement joins TRBV19 to TRBJ1-2; TRBD1 agrees at 8 bases. The germline CDR1 and CDR2 sequences are LNHDA and SQIVND (reference sequence). V was pared by 6 bases and J by 6 bases, with 12 bases of the junction left unmatched. The CDR3 runs 15 residues. CDR3 protein: CASSLTGTGTNGYTF. The CDR3 DNA reads TGTGCCAGTAGCCTAACCGGGACAGGAACCAATGGCTACACCTTC.

The V and J genes are TRBV6-8 and TRBJ2-2; 10 bases align to TRBD2. The CDR3 covers 17 residues. CDR1 is MNHGY and CDR2 is SAAAGT in the germline V gene. Trimming removed 0 bases from V and 4 bases from J; junction bases left unmatched: 5. DNA of the CDR3: TGTGCCAGCAGTTACTCCTGGACTAGCGGACTCACCGGGGAGCTGTTTTTT. It yields the protein CASSYSWTSGLTGELFF.

CDR3 nucleotide sequence: TGTGCCTGGAGTGTCACTAGCGAGGGAGGCTATGGCTACACCTTC. Protein product: CAWSVTSEGGYGYTF. The chain recombines TRBV30 with TRBJ1-2; D is uncertain. The germline gives CDR1 GTSNPN, CDR2 SVGIG (reference sequence). Trimming pared 0 bases from V and 4 bases from J, leaving 15 bases between. This CDR3 contains 15 residues. Together with reference TRBV30 and TRBJ1-2, the CDR3 gives the full variable domain: SQTIHQWPATLVQPVGSPLSLECTVEGTSNPNLYWYRQAAGRGLQLLFYSVGIGQISSEVPQNLSASRPQDRQFILSSKKLLLSDSGFYLCAWSVTSEGGYGYTFGSGTRLTVV.